This passage covers 20 T cell receptor beta chains from one sample sequenced in a study of control samples from healthy donors and cancer patients. Generated by immunoSEQ multiplex PCR, the TCRdb table keeps only in-frame clones and is missing some. The repertoire includes 76,000 or so clones, under 90% of them detected once, and roughly a tenth sits in the top ten. Sequenced: PBMCs. The receptors shown here come from a woman between 50 and 59 years old with colorectal cancer.

The chain couples TRBV25-1 to TRBJ1-1; D remains unclear. V was shortened by 2 bases and J by 8 bases, with 12 bases between the two germline ends. CDR1 MGHDK and CDR2 SYGVNS come from the germline V gene. The CDR3 runs to 13 residues. Here the CDR3 DNA reads TGTGCCAGCAGTGAAAGGGAGCGATCCGAAGCTTTCTTT. Translation gives CASSERERSEAFF.

The CDR3 sequence: CASSSHQRDQPQHF. The CDR3 DNA sequence: TGTGCCAGCAGTTCCCACCAGAGGGATCAGCCCCAGCATTTT. The chain joins TRBV6-5 to TRBJ1-5, with no clear D. The germline V gene encodes CDR1 MNHEY and CDR2 SVGAGI. V shed 4 bases and J shed 5 bases, with 12 bases lying between them. The CDR3 length is 14 residues.

The rearrangement links TRBV5-1 to TRBJ2-1; D may be TRBD2 (7 bases). V was shortened by 5 bases and J by 7 bases, with 25 bases between the two germline ends. The germline V gene has CDR1 SGHRS and CDR2 YFSETQ. The CDR3 is 17 residues long. The CDR3 DNA sequence: TGCGCCAGCAGTATCCGGGGGGCAGGATCGGGTCGGAATGAGCAGTTCTTC. Translation gives CASSIRGAGSGRNEQFF.

The genes are TRBV15 and TRBJ2-5; D may be TRBD1 (6 bases). Trimming shortened V by 2 bases and J by 1 base, and 8 bases separated the two germline ends. Germline V CDR1 and CDR2: LNHNV, YYDKDF (reference sequence). This CDR3 has 14 amino acids. CDR3 in DNA: TGTGCCACCAGCAGACAGGACAGCCAAGAGACCCAGTACTTC. Residues: CATSRQDSQETQYF.

The chain couples TRBV3-1 (or the pseudogene TRBV3-2) to TRBJ2-7; D is unresolved. The length of the CDR3 is 16 residues. V lost 0 bases and J lost 7, with 19 bases in between. CDR1 is LGHDT and CDR2 is YNNKEL in the germline V gene (reference sequence). The CDR3 nucleotides are TGTGCCAGCAGCCAAGATAGGGAAAACAGCCCATGTGAGCAGTACGTC. It specifies CASSQDRENSPCEQYV.

This chain uses TRBV5-1 with TRBJ2-5; 8 bases agree with TRBD2. Germline V gene data show CDR1 as SGHRS and CDR2 as YFSETQ. The CDR3 is 14 residues long. V gave up 7 bases and J gave up 1 base; unmatched junction bases: 6. The CDR3 spells CASGRGATQETQYF. The CDR3 bases are TGCGCCAGCGGGCGGGGGGCCACCCAAGAGACCCAGTACTTC.

This clone was observed a few times. The gene calls are TRBV12-3 or TRBV12-4 and TRBJ1-1; D remains unclear. There are 13 residues in the CDR3. Trimming pared 6 bases from V and 4 bases from J, leaving 12 bases between. CDR3 region: CASSPRLGTEAFF. Here the CDR3 DNA reads TGTGCCAGCAGCCCTCGGTTGGGCACTGAAGCTTTCTTT.

The chain is built from TRBV27 and TRBJ2-5; TRBD1 might be the D (6 bases). The CDR3 extends over 13 amino acids. CDR1 MNHEY and CDR2 SMNVEV come from the germline V gene (reference sequence). V lost 3 bases to trimming and J lost 4 bases, with 9 bases between them. Here the CDR3 DNA reads TGTGCCAGCAGTTTTGGGGGCGGAGAGACCCAGTACTTC. Translating it yields CASSFGGGETQYF.

The chain has TRBV5-1 and TRBJ1-1, with D possibly TRBD1 on 5 matching bases. CDR1 is SGHRS, CDR2 YFSETQ, per germline. The CDR3 length is 14 residues. The ends were cut back, 4 bases at V and 3 bases at J, with 13 bases in the middle. In nucleotides, the CDR3 is TGCGCCAGCAGCGTCGCGGGGACTTACACTGAAGCTTTCTTT. This gives the protein CASSVAGTYTEAFF.

The chain employs TRBV4-1 and TRBJ2-2; a weak D match, TRBD2 (6 bases). Germline loops: CDR1 MGHRA, CDR2 YSYEKL. Trimming cost V 0 bases and J 5 bases, with 13 bases left between them. This CDR3 has 16 amino acids. The CDR3 DNA reads as TGCGCCAGCAGCCAAGAAGGGCGGGGAGGTACCGGGGAGCTGTTTTTT. Its translation: CASSQEGRGGTGELFF.

The chain couples TRBV6-6 to TRBJ2-1; D call uncertain. Trimming took 8 bases from V and 1 from J, leaving 15 bases between them. This CDR3 has 15 amino acids. The germline V gene encodes CDR1 MNHNY and CDR2 SVGAGI (reference sequence). This CDR3 is CASSPAATSYNEQFF. CDR3 nucleotide sequence: TGTGCCAGCTCTCCTGCAGCGACTTCCTACAATGAGCAGTTCTTC.

This chain connects TRBV7-2 to TRBJ2-1; 11 bases map to TRBD1. Unmatched junction bases numbered 7, after V lost 5 bases and J lost 10 bases. The CDR3 is 14 amino acids. Germline CDR1 and CDR2: SGHTA and FQGNSA. CDR3: CASSIGQGAVEQFF. As DNA, the CDR3 is TGTGCCAGCAGCATCGGACAGGGGGCCGTAGAGCAGTTCTTC.

CDR3 amino acids: CASTDSSANGYTF. DNA of the CDR3: TGTGCCAGCACGGACAGCTCCGCTAATGGCTACACCTTC. V is TRBV28 and J is TRBJ1-2; D may be TRBD1 (6 bases). With 7 bases removed from V and 6 bases from J, the gap between germline ends came to 15 bases. The CDR3 loop spans 13 amino acids. Germline V gives CDR1 MDHEN, CDR2 SYDVKM.

About this clone: Other DNA variants within this sample encode the same CDR3. This chain connects TRBV19 to TRBJ1-1; D unclear. The length of the CDR3 is 12 residues. The V gene's germline CDR1 is LNHDA and CDR2 SQIVND (reference sequence). The V end was cut by 5 bases, the J end by 0 bases, with 4 bases between. CDR3 coding DNA: TGTGCCAGTAGTGCAGTGAACACTGAAGCTTTCTTT. Protein product: CASSAVNTEAFF.

CDR3 residues: CASSPRSSYNSPLHF. The CDR3 coding sequence is TGTGCCAGCAGTCCCCGGAGCTCCTATAATTCACCCCTCCACTTT. The rearrangement links TRBV6-4 to TRBJ1-6; D unresolved. The V gene's germline CDR1 is MRHNA and CDR2 SNTAGT. Trimming pared 5 bases from V and 0 bases from J, leaving 8 bases between. The CDR3 extends over 15 amino acids.

J is TRBJ1-1 and V is TRBV18, with 7 bases identical to TRBD1. The germline gives CDR1 KGHSH, CDR2 LQKENI. The CDR3 consists of 14 residues. V lost 8 bases, J lost 2 bases, and 8 bases stayed unmatched. The CDR3 sequence: CASALTGLNTEAFF. Here the CDR3 DNA reads TGTGCCAGCGCATTGACAGGGCTCAACACTGAAGCTTTCTTT.

V and J are TRBV7-8 and TRBJ1-5, with 7 positions matching TRBD1. The CDR3 runs to 14 residues. Germline V gene sequence: CDR1 SGHVS, CDR2 FQNEAQ. J lost 6 bases, V lost 4 bases, and 6 bases had no gene match. The CDR3 region has the DNA TGTGCCAGCAGCTCCGGCCAGGGGGGTCAGCCCCAGCATTTT. It encodes CASSSGQGGQPQHF.

This clone was counted between two and nine times. This sequence joins TRBV5-6 and TRBJ2-2, with 7 bases aligning to TRBD1. Germline V gives CDR1 SGHDT, CDR2 YYEEEE. The J segment lost 5 bases and the V segment lost 4 bases, leaving 8 bases of the junction unmatched. The CDR3 length is 15 residues. CDR3 region: CASSQDRRWTGELFF. Here the CDR3 DNA reads TGTGCCAGCAGCCAGGACAGGAGGTGGACCGGGGAGCTGTTTTTT.

This chain uses TRBV2 with TRBJ2-1, with 7 bases matching TRBD2. The germline V gene has CDR1 SNHLY and CDR2 FYNNEI. This CDR3 has 14 amino acids. Trimming at V came to 4 bases and at J to 6 bases, leaving 6 bases not matched to a gene. Here the CDR3 DNA reads TGTGCCAGCAGTGGGGAGGGACTACCCAATGAGCAGTTCTTC. This encodes CASSGEGLPNEQFF. The full variable domain, in which reference TRBV2 and TRBJ2-1 provide the parts outside the CDR3, is EPEVTQTPSHQVTQMGQEVILRCVPISNHLYFYWYRQILGQKVEFLVSFYNNEISEKSEIFDDQFSVERPDGSNFTLKIRSTKLEDSAMYFCASSGEGLPNEQFFGPGTRLTVL.

This chain connects TRBV7-2 to TRBJ1-5; no clear D. V was shortened by 4 bases and J by 2 bases, with 18 bases between the two germline ends. This CDR3 region has 17 residues. In germline, CDR1 is SGHTA, CDR2 FQGNSA. The CDR3 here is CASSSTGVGLGNQPQHF. The CDR3, as DNA: TGTGCCAGCAGCTCAACCGGGGTAGGGTTGGGCAATCAGCCCCAGCATTTT.